The present TCR beta chain was sequenced within a study of T cells in Graves' hyperthyroidism and ophthalmopathy. The investigators amplified TCR beta CDR3 regions from RNA transcripts. The TCR CDR3 first-round RT-PCR relied on the HTBI primer set. TCRdb independently ran MiXCR on the multiplex PCR reads; one entry per CDR3 protein. The sample has some 460,000 distinct CDR3 sequences; approximately 15% are singletons. This clonotype came up a few times. A much more abundant neighbour one base away suggests this may be a read error. No conserved phenylalanine or tryptophan is present at the end of the CDR3, so a read error is the likely explanation. Sequenced sample: blood. This TCR was sampled from a woman under 30 with Graves' hyperthyroidism.

Here the CDR3 reads CATPLGEGYTL. Written as DNA, the CDR3 is TGTGCCACCCCCCTGGGGGAAGGCTACACCCTC. This chain uses TRBV28 with TRBJ1-2; possible D gene TRBD1, 5 bases. CDR1 is MDHEN, CDR2 SYDVKM, per germline. The CDR3 has 11 residues. The V end lost 10 bases, the J end lost 8 bases, and 14 bases lay between the germline ends.